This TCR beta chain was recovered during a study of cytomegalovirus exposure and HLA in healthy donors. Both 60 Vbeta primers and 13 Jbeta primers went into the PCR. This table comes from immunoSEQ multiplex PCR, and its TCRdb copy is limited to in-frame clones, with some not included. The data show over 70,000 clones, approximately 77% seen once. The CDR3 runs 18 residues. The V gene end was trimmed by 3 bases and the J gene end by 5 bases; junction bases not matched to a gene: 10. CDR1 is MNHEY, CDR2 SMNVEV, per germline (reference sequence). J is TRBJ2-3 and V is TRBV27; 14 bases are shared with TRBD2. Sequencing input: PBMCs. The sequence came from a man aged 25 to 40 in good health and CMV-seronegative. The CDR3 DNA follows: TGTGCCAGCAGTTTGGGGCCGGGACTAGCGGGAGAAGGAGATACGCAGTATTTT. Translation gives CASSLGPGLAGEGDTQYF.